The clone carrying this TCR beta chain was detected ten times or more. Antigen: not known. TCRdb reprocessed the 5' RACE reads with MiXCR, giving one entry per CDR3 protein. Of under 75,000 distinct CDR3 sequences listed, about 3.4% were seen once; the top ten hold 6% to 8.5%. The sample belongs to a study of neurological immune-mediated disorders. Regarding the study as a whole: Phylogenetic analysis grouped 18 of 34 multiple sclerosis patients' repertoires together, suggesting a possible repertoire signature.

The CDR3 runs to 11 residues. Trimming removed 5 bases from V and 10 bases from J, with 8 bases in between. Germline values: CDR1 SEHNR, CDR2 FQNEAQ (reference sequence). The chain couples TRBV7-9 to TRBJ1-4, with D unresolved. Specimen: PBMCs. This TCR came from a woman aged 55-70 years with multiple sclerosis. CDR3 in amino acids: CASSPGGKLFF. For the CDR3, the DNA is TGTGCCAGCAGCCCGGGAGGAAAACTGTTTTTT.